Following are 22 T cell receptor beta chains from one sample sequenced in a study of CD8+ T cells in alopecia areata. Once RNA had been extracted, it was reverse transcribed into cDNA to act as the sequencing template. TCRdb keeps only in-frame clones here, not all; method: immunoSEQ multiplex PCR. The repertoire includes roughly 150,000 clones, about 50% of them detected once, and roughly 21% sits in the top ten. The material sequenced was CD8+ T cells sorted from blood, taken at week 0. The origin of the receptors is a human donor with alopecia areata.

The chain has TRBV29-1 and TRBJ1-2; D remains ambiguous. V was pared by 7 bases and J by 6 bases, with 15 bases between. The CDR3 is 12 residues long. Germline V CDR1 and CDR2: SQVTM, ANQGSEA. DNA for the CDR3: TGCAGCGCCCGAGCGGGAAAGGATGGCTACACCTTC. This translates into CSARAGKDGYTF.

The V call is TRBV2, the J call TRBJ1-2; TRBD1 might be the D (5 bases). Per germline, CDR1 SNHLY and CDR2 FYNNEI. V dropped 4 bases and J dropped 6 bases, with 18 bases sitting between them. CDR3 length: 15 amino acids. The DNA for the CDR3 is TGTGCCAGCAGTGGACCGGGACGGGGAGGGGATGGCTACACCTTC. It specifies CASSGPGRGGDGYTF.

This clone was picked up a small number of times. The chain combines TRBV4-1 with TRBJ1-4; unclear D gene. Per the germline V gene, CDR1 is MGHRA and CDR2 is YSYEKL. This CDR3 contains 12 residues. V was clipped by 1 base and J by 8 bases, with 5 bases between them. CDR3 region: CASSQAAEKLFF. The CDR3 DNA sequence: TGCGCCAGCAGCCAAGCTGCGGAAAAACTGTTTTTT.

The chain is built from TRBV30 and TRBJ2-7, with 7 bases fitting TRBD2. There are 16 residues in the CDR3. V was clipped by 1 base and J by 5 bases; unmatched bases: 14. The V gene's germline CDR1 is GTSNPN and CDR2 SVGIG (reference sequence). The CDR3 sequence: CAWSGYRSGVPDEQYF. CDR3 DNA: TGTGCCTGGAGTGGTTATCGGAGCGGGGTACCGGACGAGCAGTACTTC.

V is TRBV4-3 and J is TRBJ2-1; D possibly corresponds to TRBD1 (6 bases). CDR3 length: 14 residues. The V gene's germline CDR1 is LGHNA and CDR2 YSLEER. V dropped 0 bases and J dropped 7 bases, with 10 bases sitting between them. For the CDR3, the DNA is TGCGCCAGCAGCCAAGATCTAAGGGGGAATGAGCAGTTCTTC. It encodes CASSQDLRGNEQFF.

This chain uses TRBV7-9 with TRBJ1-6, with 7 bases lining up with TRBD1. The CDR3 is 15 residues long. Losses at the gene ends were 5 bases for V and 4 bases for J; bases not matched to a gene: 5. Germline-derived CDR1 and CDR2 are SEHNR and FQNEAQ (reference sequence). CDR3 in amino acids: CASSQLQGYNSPLHF. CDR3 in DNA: TGTGCCAGCAGCCAATTACAGGGGTATAATTCACCCCTCCACTTT.

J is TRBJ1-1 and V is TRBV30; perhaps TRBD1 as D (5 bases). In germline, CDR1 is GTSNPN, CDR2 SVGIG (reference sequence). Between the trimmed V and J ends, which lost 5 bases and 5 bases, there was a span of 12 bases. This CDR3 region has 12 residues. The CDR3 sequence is CAWALGDTEAFF. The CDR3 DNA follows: TGTGCCTGGGCCCTGGGGGATACTGAAGCTTTCTTT.

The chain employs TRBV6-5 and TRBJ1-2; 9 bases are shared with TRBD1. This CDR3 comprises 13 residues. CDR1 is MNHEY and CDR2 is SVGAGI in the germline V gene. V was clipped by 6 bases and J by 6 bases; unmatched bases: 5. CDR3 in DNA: TGTGCCAGCAGCCCGGGACAGGGAGATGGCTACACCTTC. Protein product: CASSPGQGDGYTF.

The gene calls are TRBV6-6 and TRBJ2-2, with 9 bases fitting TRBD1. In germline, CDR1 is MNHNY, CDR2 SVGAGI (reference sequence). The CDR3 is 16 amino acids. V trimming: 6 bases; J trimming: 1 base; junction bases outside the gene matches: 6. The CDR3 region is CASRRKGQGNTGELFF. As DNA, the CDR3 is TGTGCCAGCAGAAGAAAGGGACAGGGGAACACCGGGGAGCTGTTTTTT.

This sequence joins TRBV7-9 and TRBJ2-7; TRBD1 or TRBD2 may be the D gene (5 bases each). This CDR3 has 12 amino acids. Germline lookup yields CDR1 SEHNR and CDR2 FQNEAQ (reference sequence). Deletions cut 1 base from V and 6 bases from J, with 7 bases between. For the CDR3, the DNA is TGTGCCAGCAGCTTAGGAGGGGTCGAGCAGTACTTC. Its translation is CASSLGGVEQYF. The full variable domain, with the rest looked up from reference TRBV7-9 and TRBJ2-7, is DTGVSQNPRHKITKRGQNVTFRCDPISEHNRLYWYRQTLGQGPEFLTYFQNEAQLEKSRLLSDRFSAERPKGSFSTLEIQRTEQGDSAMYLCASSLGGVEQYFGPGTRLTVT.

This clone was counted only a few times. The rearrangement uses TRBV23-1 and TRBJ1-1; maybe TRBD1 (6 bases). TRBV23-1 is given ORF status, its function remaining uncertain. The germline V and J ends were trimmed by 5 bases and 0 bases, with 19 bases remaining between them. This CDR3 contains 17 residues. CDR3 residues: CASSGPRVGDMNTEAFF. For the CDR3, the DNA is TGCGCCAGCAGTGGGCCTCGGGTAGGGGACATGAACACTGAAGCTTTCTTT.

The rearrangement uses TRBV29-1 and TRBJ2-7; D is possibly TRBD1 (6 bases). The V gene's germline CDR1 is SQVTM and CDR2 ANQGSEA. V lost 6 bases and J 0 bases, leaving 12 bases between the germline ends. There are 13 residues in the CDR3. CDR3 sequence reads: CSVRGGTSYEQYF. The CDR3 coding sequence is TGCAGCGTCCGTGGGGGCACCTCCTACGAGCAGTACTTC.

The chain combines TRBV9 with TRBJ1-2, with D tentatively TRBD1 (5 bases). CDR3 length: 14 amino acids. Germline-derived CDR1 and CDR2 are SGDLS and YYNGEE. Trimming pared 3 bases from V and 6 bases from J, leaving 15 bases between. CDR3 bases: TGTGCCAGCAGCGGATCCAGGGTAATCGATGGCTACACCTTC. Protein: CASSGSRVIDGYTF.

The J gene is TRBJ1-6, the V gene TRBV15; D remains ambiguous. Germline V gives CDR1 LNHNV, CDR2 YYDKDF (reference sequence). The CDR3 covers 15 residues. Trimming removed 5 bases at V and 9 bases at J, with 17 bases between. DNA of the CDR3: TGTGCCACCAGCGAAGGGCGGTCCCGGATTTCACCCCTCCACTTT. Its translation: CATSEGRSRISPLHF. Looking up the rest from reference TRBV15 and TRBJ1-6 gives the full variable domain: DAMVIQNPRYQVTQFGKPVTLSCSQTLNHNVMYWYQQKSSQAPKLLFHYYDKDFNNEADTPDNFQSRRPNTSFCFLDIRSPGLGDTAMYLCATSEGRSRISPLHFGNGTRLTVT.

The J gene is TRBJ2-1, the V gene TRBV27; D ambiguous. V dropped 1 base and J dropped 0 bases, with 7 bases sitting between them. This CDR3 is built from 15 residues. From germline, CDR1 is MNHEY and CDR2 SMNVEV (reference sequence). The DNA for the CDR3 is TGTGCCAGCAGTTTATGGGCAAGCTCCTACAATGAGCAGTTCTTC. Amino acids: CASSLWASSYNEQFF.

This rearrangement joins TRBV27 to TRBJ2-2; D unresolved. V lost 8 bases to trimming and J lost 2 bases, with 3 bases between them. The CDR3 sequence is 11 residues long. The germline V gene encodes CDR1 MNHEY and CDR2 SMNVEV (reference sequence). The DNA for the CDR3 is TGTGCCAGCGCCAACACCGGGGAGCTGTTTTTT. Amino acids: CASANTGELFF.

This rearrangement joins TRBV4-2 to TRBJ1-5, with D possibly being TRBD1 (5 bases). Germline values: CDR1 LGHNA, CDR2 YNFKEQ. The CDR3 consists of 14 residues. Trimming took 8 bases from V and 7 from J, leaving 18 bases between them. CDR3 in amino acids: CASDNLGGVQPQHF. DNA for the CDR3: TGTGCCAGCGACAATCTTGGAGGGGTACAGCCCCAGCATTTT.

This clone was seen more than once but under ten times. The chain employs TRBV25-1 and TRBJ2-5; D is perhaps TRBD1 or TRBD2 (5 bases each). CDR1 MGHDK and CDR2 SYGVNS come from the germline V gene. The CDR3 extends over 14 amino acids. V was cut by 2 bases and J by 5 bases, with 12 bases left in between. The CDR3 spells CASSEQGSGETQYF. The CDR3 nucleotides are TGTGCCAGCAGTGAACAGGGCTCGGGGGAGACCCAGTACTTC.

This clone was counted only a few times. The CDR3 loop reads CAIEDRGLSYNEQFF. The CDR3 DNA reads TGTGCCATCGAAGACAGGGGGCTGTCCTACAATGAGCAGTTCTTC. The V gene is TRBV10-3, the J gene TRBJ2-1, with 10 bases lining up with TRBD1. Trimming removed 8 bases from V and 1 base from J; junction bases left unmatched: 5. Germline values: CDR1 ENHRY, CDR2 SYGVKD. This CDR3 is 15 amino acids long.

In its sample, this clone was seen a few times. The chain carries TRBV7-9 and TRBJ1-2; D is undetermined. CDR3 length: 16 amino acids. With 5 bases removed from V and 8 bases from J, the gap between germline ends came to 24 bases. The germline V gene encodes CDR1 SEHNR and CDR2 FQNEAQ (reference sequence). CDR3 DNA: TGTGCCAGCAGCCCCCCGGTTTTCCTCGAGGCGGGAGGCTACACCTTC. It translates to CASSPPVFLEAGGYTF.

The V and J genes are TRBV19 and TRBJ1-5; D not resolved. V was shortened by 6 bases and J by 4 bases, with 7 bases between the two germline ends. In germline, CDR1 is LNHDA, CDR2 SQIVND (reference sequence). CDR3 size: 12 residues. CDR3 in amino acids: CASRRRNQPQHF. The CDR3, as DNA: TGTGCCAGTAGACGGAGGAATCAGCCCCAGCATTTT.

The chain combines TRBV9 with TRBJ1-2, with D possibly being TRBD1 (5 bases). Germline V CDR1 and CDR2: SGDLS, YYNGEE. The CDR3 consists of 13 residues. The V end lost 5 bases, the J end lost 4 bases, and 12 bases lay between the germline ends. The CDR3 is CASRAGGTYGYTF. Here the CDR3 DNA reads TGTGCCAGCAGGGCTGGGGGTACCTATGGCTACACCTTC.